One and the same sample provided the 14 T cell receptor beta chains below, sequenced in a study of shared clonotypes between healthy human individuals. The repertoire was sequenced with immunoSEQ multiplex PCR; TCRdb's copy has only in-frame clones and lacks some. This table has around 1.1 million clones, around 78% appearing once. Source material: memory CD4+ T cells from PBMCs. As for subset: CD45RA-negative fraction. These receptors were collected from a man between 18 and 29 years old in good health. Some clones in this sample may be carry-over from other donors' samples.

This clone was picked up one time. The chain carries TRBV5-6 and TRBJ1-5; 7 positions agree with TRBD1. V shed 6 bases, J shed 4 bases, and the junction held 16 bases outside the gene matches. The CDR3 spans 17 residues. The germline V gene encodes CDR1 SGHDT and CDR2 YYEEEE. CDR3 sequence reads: CASTASRSGRGNQPQHF. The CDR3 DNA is TGTGCCAGCACCGCATCGAGGTCGGGCAGGGGGAATCAGCCCCAGCATTTT.

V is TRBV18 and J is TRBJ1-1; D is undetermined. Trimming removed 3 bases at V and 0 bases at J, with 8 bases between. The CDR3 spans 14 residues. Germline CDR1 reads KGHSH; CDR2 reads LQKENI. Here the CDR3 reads CASSPYDLNTEAFF. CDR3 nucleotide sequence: TGTGCCAGCTCACCGTATGATTTGAACACTGAAGCTTTCTTT.

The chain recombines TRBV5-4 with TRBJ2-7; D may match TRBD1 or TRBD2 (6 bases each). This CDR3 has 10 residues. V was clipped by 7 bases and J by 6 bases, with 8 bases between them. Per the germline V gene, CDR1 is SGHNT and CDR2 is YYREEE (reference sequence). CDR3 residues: CASGGPEQYF. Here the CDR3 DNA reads TGTGCCAGCGGGGGGCCCGAGCAGTACTTC.

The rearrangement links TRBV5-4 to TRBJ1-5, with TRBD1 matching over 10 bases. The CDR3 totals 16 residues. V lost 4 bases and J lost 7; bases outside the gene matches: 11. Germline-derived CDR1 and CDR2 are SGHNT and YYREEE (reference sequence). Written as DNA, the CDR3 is TGTGCCAGCAGCCTGTGGACAGGGGGGTTTGGACAGCCCCAGCATTTT. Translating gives CASSLWTGGFGQPQHF.

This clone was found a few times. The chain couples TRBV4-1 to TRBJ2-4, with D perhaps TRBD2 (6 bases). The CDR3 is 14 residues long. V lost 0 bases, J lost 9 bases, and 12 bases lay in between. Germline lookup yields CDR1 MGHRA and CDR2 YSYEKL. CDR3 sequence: CASSQDWGDGIQYF. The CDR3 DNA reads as TGCGCCAGCAGCCAAGATTGGGGGGATGGCATTCAGTACTTC.

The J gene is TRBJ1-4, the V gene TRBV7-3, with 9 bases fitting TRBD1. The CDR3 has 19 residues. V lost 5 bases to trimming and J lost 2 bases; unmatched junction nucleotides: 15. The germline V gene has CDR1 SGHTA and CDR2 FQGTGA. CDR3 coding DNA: TGTGCCAGCAGCCCCCGGGACAGGGTACCTCTAGTGACTAATGAAAAACTGTTTTTT. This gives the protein CASSPRDRVPLVTNEKLFF.

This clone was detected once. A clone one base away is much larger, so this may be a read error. The CDR3 is CASSPAGSSHEQYF. CDR3 in DNA: TGTGCCAGCTCACCAGCGGGGAGCTCCCACGAGCAGTACTTC. V usage is TRBV18 and J usage is TRBJ2-7; a weak D match, TRBD2 (6 bases). CDR3 length: 14 residues. Per the germline V gene, CDR1 is KGHSH and CDR2 is LQKENI.

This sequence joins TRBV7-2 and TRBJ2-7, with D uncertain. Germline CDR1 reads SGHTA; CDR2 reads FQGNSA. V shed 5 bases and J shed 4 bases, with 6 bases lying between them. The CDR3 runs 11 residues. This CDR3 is CASSHQYEQYF. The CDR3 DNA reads TGTGCCAGCAGCCATCAATACGAGCAGTACTTC. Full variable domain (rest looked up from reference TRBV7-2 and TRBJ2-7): GAGVSQSPSNKVTEKGKDVELRCDPISGHTALYWYRQSLGQGLEFLIYFQGNSAPDKSGLPSDRFSAERTGGSVSTLTIQRTQQEDSAVYLCASSHQYEQYFGPGTRLTVT.

The CDR3 loop reads CATQGSAGQETQYF. In DNA, the CDR3 is TGTGCCACTCAAGGTTCAGCGGGACAAGAGACCCAGTACTTC. The rearrangement joins TRBV2 to TRBJ2-5; 7 bases are shared with TRBD2. Germline V gene data show CDR1 as SNHLY and CDR2 as FYNNEI. The CDR3 loop spans 14 amino acids. V lost 10 bases to trimming and J lost 2 bases; unmatched junction nucleotides: 10.

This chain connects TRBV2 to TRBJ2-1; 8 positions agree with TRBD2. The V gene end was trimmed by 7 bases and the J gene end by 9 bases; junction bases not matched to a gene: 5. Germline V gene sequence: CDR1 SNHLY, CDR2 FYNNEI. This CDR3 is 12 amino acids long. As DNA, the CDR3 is TGTGCCAGCAATGCGGGGGGTGGTGAGCAGTTCTTC. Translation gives CASNAGGGEQFF. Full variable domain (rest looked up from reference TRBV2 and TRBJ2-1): EPEVTQTPSHQVTQMGQEVILRCVPISNHLYFYWYRQILGQKVEFLVSFYNNEISEKSEIFDDQFSVERPDGSNFTLKIRSTKLEDSAMYFCASNAGGGEQFFGPGTRLTVL.

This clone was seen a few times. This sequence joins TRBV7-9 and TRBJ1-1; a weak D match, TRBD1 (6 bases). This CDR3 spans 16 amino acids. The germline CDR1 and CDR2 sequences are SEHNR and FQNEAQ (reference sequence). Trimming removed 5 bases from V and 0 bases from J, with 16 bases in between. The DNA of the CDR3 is TGTGCCAGCAGCCTCGACAGGTGGCTCATGAACACTGAAGCTTTCTTT. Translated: CASSLDRWLMNTEAFF. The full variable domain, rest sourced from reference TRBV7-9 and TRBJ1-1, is DTGVSQNPRHKITKRGQNVTFRCDPISEHNRLYWYRQTLGQGPEFLTYFQNEAQLEKSRLLSDRFSAERPKGSFSTLEIQRTEQGDSAMYLCASSLDRWLMNTEAFFGQGTRLTVV.

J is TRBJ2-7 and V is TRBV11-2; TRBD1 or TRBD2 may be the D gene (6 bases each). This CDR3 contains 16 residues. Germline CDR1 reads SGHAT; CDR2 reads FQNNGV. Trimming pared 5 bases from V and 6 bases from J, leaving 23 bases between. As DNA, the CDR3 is TGTGCCAGCAGCCCAATATGGGGGCCCGGGAGTCGCGAGCAGTACTTC. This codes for CASSPIWGPGSREQYF. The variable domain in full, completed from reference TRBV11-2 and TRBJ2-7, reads EAGVAQSPRYKIIEKRQSVAFWCNPISGHATLYWYQQILGQGPKLLIQFQNNGVVDDSQLPKDRFSAERLKGVDSTLKIQPAKLEDSAVYLCASSPIWGPGSREQYFGPGTRLTVT.

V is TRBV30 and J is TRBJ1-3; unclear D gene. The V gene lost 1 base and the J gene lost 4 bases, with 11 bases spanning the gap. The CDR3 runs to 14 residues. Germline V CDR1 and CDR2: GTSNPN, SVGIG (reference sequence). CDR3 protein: CAWSGGYFGNTIYF. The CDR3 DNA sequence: TGTGCCTGGAGTGGAGGCTACTTCGGAAACACCATATATTTT.

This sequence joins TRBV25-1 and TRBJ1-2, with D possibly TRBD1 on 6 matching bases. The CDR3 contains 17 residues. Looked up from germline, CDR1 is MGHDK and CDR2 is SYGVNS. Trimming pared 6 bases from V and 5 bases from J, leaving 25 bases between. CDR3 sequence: CASRAPRWRGTGYGYTF. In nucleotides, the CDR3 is TGTGCCAGCAGGGCCCCTAGGTGGAGGGGGACGGGGTATGGCTACACCTTC.